Shown below are 27 T cell receptor beta chains from a single sample sequenced in a study of blood T cell repertoires in COVID-19. Sequencing used immunoSEQ multiplex PCR; TCRdb keeps in-frame clones, though not all of them. The data contain roughly 92,000 clones, around 86% of them singletons. The sample taken for sequencing was peripheral blood. These receptors all stem from a man aged 45-60 years with acute or convalescent COVID-19.

V and J are TRBV18 and TRBJ2-3; unclear D gene. From germline, CDR1 is KGHSH and CDR2 LQKENI. Trimming shortened V by 6 bases and J by 2 bases, and 3 bases separated the two germline ends. The length of the CDR3 is 11 residues. CDR3 coding DNA: TGTGCCAGCTCTCTCACAGATACGCAGTATTTT. Amino acid sequence: CASSLTDTQYF.

The chain has TRBV4-1 and TRBJ1-2; TRBD1 aligns across 9 bases. The CDR3 extends over 15 amino acids. Trimming took 4 bases from V and 2 from J; bases not matched to a gene: 5. Germline V gene sequence: CDR1 MGHRA, CDR2 YSYEKL. For the CDR3, the DNA is TGCGCCAGCAGCCGTTGGGACAGGGAAAACTATGGCTACACCTTC. Translated: CASSRWDRENYGYTF.

The V call is TRBV7-9, the J call TRBJ1-6; tentative D call: TRBD1 (6 bases). The CDR3 runs 13 residues. Trimming removed 6 bases from V and 8 bases from J, with 11 bases in between. The germline gives CDR1 SEHNR, CDR2 FQNEAQ (reference sequence). CDR3 DNA sequence: TGTGCCAGCAGAGAGGCAGGGGATTCACCCCTCCACTTT. It encodes CASREAGDSPLHF.

This rearrangement joins TRBV25-1 to TRBJ1-6; TRBD1 aligns across 8 bases. The V gene end was trimmed by 6 bases and the J gene end by 6 bases; junction bases not matched to a gene: 10. The CDR3 runs to 16 residues. Germline V lookup: CDR1 MGHDK, CDR2 SYGVNS. CDR3 in amino acids: CASSPIGQGRNSPLHF. CDR3 DNA sequence: TGTGCCAGCAGCCCAATCGGACAGGGCCGTAATTCACCCCTCCACTTT.

The CDR3, as DNA: TGTGCCAGCAGCGTAGAGGTCAGTCTCCGGGTCGCCACTGAAGCTTTCTTT. Its protein product is CASSVEVSLRVATEAFF. The chain employs TRBV9 and TRBJ1-1, with D uncertain. CDR3 length equals 17 residues. Germline CDR1 is SGDLS and CDR2 is YYNGEE. Trimming left V 0 bases short and J 4 bases short, with 19 bases between.

This chain's CDR3 is CASSRNSQGSGNTIYF. The CDR3, as DNA: TGTGCCAGCTCACGGAACTCTCAGGGATCCGGAAACACCATATATTTT. The chain is built from TRBV18 and TRBJ1-3; a possible D gene is TRBD1 (5 bases). This CDR3 has 16 residues. V gave up 4 bases and J gave up 4 bases, with 17 bases separating them. Looked up from germline, CDR1 is KGHSH and CDR2 is LQKENI. Full variable domain (remainder filled in from reference TRBV18 and TRBJ1-3): NAGVMQNPRHLVRRRGQEARLRCSPMKGHSHVYWYRQLPEEGLKFMVYLQKENIIDESGMPKERFSAEFPKEGPSILRIQQVVRGDSAAYFCASSRNSQGSGNTIYFGEGSWLTVV.

V usage is TRBV4-1 and J usage is TRBJ2-5; maybe TRBD1 (5 bases). The germline V gene encodes CDR1 MGHRA and CDR2 YSYEKL. This CDR3 comprises 14 residues. V lost 6 bases and J lost 2, with 13 bases in between. In DNA form, the CDR3 reads TGCGCCAGCAGTCAAAGACAGCTACAAGAGACCCAGTACTTC. This encodes CASSQRQLQETQYF.

In this sample, this clone turned up once. The chain joins TRBV29-1 to TRBJ1-1; D call uncertain. This CDR3 is built from 12 residues. V lost 6 bases to trimming and J lost 3 bases, with 11 bases between them. Per the germline V gene, CDR1 is SQVTM and CDR2 is ANQGSEA. In nucleotides, the CDR3 is TGCAGCGTGGTCCCTCGGGACACTGAAGCTTTCTTT. Amino acid sequence: CSVVPRDTEAFF.

This chain links TRBV5-4 with TRBJ2-2; 11 bases map to TRBD2. The CDR3 runs to 19 residues. The germline gives CDR1 SGHNT, CDR2 YYREEE (reference sequence). J gave up 0 bases and V 2 bases, and 9 bases lay outside the gene matches. This CDR3 is CASSLRTGLAVANTGELFF. CDR3 bases: TGTGCCAGCAGCTTACGCACGGGACTAGCGGTCGCGAACACCGGGGAGCTGTTTTTT.

V is TRBV5-6 and J is TRBJ2-3; a weak D match, TRBD2 (6 bases). V shed 0 bases and J shed 6 bases, with 14 bases lying between them. Germline CDR1 and CDR2: SGHDT and YYEEEE. The CDR3 runs to 15 residues. The CDR3 loop is CASSLALGLADTQYF. The CDR3 DNA is TGTGCCAGCAGCTTGGCCCTGGGACTGGCGGATACGCAGTATTTT.

The chain couples TRBV30 to TRBJ1-1; no definite D call. Trimming took 1 base from V and 3 from J, leaving 6 bases between them. CDR1 is GTSNPN and CDR2 is SVGIG in the germline V gene (reference sequence). The CDR3 runs to 12 residues. The CDR3 here is CAWSEQDTEAFF. The CDR3 bases are TGTGCCTGGAGTGAACAAGACACTGAAGCTTTCTTT.

The V and J genes are TRBV6-5 and TRBJ2-1; perhaps TRBD2 as D (5 bases). This CDR3 region has 14 residues. The V gene lost 3 bases and the J gene lost 8 bases, with 14 bases spanning the gap. Germline-derived CDR1 and CDR2 are MNHEY and SVGAGI. The DNA for the CDR3 is TGTGCCAGCAGTTATAGATCAGAGGGCCATGAGCAGTTCTTC. As protein: CASSYRSEGHEQFF.

This rearrangement joins TRBV3-1 (or the pseudogene TRBV3-2) to TRBJ2-2; 9 bases fit TRBD1. Losses at the gene ends were 3 bases for V and 6 bases for J; bases not matched to a gene: 8. From germline, CDR1 is LGHDT and CDR2 YNNKEL (reference sequence). The CDR3 runs 16 residues. CDR3 region: CASSHRQGTGPGELFF. CDR3 nucleotide sequence: TGTGCCAGCAGCCACCGTCAAGGGACAGGGCCCGGGGAGCTGTTTTTT.

The V call is TRBV5-5, the J call TRBJ2-1, with 8 bases identical to TRBD2. This CDR3 is 16 amino acids long. V lost 4 bases to trimming and J lost 1 base; unmatched junction nucleotides: 7. CDR1 and CDR2 from the germline V gene are SGHKS and YYEKEE (reference sequence). Here the CDR3 reads CASSPREGDSYNEQFF. In DNA form, the CDR3 reads TGTGCCAGCAGCCCACGGGAGGGCGATTCCTACAATGAGCAGTTCTTC.

The V gene is TRBV14, the J gene TRBJ1-2; TRBD1 agrees at 7 bases. The CDR3 has 13 residues. In germline, CDR1 is SGHDN, CDR2 FVKESK. Germline trimming cut 2 bases from V and 8 bases from J; bases unmatched to any gene: 5. CDR3 residues: CASSQSRGTGYTF. The CDR3, as DNA: TGTGCCAGCAGCCAAAGCAGGGGGACAGGCTACACCTTC.

V is TRBV5-1 and J is TRBJ2-3; 7 bases match TRBD1. The CDR3 is 15 residues long. The germline V gene encodes CDR1 SGHRS and CDR2 YFSETQ. Germline trimming cut 5 bases from V and 4 bases from J; bases unmatched to any gene: 10. Here the CDR3 reads CASRGNRGVSDTQYF. The CDR3 DNA sequence: TGCGCCAGCAGGGGGAACAGGGGCGTTTCAGATACGCAGTATTTT.

The rearrangement joins TRBV9 to TRBJ2-7; a possible D gene is TRBD2 (5 bases). This CDR3 comprises 15 residues. Looked up from germline, CDR1 is SGDLS and CDR2 is YYNGEE. V dropped 0 bases and J dropped 7 bases, with 17 bases sitting between them. The CDR3 bases are TGTGCCAGCAGCGTAGTAGGACTCTCCTCTGGGGAGCAGTACTTC. It specifies CASSVVGLSSGEQYF.

The count of this clone is one. The chain is built from TRBV20-1 and TRBJ1-2; the D is unclear. The CDR3 is 10 residues long. Germline V gene lookup returns CDR1 DFQATT and CDR2 SNEGSKA (reference sequence). Trimming stripped 5 bases from V and 8 bases from J, with 9 bases between. The CDR3 DNA sequence: TGCAGTGCTGGAAGAGGGGGCTACACCTTC. Its protein is CSAGRGGYTF.

This chain links TRBV4-1 with TRBJ1-6; D unresolved. The germline gives CDR1 MGHRA, CDR2 YSYEKL. The CDR3 has 17 amino acids. V was clipped by 0 bases and J by 8 bases, with 17 bases between them. The CDR3 here is CASSQDEGTADDSPLHF. For the CDR3, the DNA is TGCGCCAGCAGCCAAGATGAAGGAACAGCGGACGATTCACCCCTCCACTTT.

The chain carries TRBV5-1 and TRBJ2-1; 12 nucleotides line up with TRBD2. Unmatched junction bases numbered 7, after V lost 5 bases and J lost 7 bases. The CDR3 is 15 amino acids. Per germline, CDR1 SGHRS and CDR2 YFSETQ. Here the CDR3 reads CASRPGTSGFNEQFF. The CDR3 region has the DNA TGCGCCAGCAGGCCCGGGACTAGCGGGTTTAATGAGCAGTTCTTC.

The rearrangement links TRBV7-8 to TRBJ2-3; D gene ambiguous. This CDR3 has 12 residues. Germline CDR1 and CDR2: SGHVS and FQNEAQ. The V end lost 4 bases, the J end lost 6 bases, and 8 bases lay between the germline ends. The CDR3 sequence is CASSYQSDTQYF. CDR3 bases: TGTGCCAGCAGCTACCAGTCGGATACGCAGTATTTT. Complete variable domain (other parts from reference TRBV7-8 and TRBJ2-3): GAGVSQSPRYKVAKRGQDVALRCDPISGHVSLFWYQQALGQGPEFLTYFQNEAQLDKSGLPSDRFFAERPEGSVSTLKIQRTQQEDSAVYLCASSYQSDTQYFGPGTRLTVL.

The chain uses TRBV5-1 and TRBJ2-1; D unresolved. Germline values: CDR1 SGHRS, CDR2 YFSETQ. The V end was cut by 2 bases, the J end by 1 base, with 22 bases between. This CDR3 comprises 19 residues. The CDR3 region has the DNA TGCGCCAGCAGCTTAGAAAACCGTCCTAGTCTATATTCCTACAATGAGCAGTTCTTC. Translating it yields CASSLENRPSLYSYNEQFF.

The chain recombines TRBV4-2 with TRBJ2-3, with TRBD1 identical over 8 bases. V shed 3 bases and J 3 bases; nucleotides not matched to a gene: 5. Germline V CDR1 and CDR2: LGHNA, YNFKEQ. The CDR3 has 15 residues. The CDR3 here is CASSQGDRRTDTQYF. Written as DNA, the CDR3 is TGTGCCAGCAGCCAGGGGGACAGGAGGACAGATACGCAGTATTTT.

The chain employs TRBV7-9 and TRBJ1-1; D uncertain. V was cut by 3 bases and J by 1 base, with 6 bases left in between. The CDR3 has 13 residues. Germline CDR1 and CDR2: SEHNR and FQNEAQ (reference sequence). CDR3 bases: TGTGCCAGCAGCTTCCAAGCGAACACTGAAGCTTTCTTT. Its protein is CASSFQANTEAFF.

CDR3 region: CASSSLSGNTIYF. In DNA, the CDR3 is TGTGCCAGCAGCTCCCTATCTGGAAACACCATATATTTT. The rearrangement links TRBV11-3 to TRBJ1-3; no definite D call. This CDR3 spans 13 amino acids. Trimming pared 4 bases from V and 1 base from J, leaving 5 bases between. Germline V lookup: CDR1 SGHNT, CDR2 YENEEA.

This chain joins TRBV11-2 and TRBJ2-2, with 13 bases fitting TRBD2. Per germline, CDR1 SGHAT and CDR2 FQNNGV. This CDR3 has 17 residues. V dropped 5 bases and J dropped 5; count of bases not matched to a gene: 8. The CDR3 bases are TGTGCCAGCAGCACTTGGACTAGCGGGAGAGGTACCGGGGAGCTGTTTTTT. It encodes CASSTWTSGRGTGELFF.

The genes are TRBV14 and TRBJ1-2; D is undetermined. The CDR3 extends over 13 amino acids. CDR1 and CDR2 from the germline V gene are SGHDN and FVKESK. V shed 4 bases and J shed 1 base, with 7 bases lying between them. The CDR3 loop is CASSPPNNYGYTF. The DNA for the CDR3 is TGTGCCAGCAGCCCCCCCAATAACTATGGCTACACCTTC.